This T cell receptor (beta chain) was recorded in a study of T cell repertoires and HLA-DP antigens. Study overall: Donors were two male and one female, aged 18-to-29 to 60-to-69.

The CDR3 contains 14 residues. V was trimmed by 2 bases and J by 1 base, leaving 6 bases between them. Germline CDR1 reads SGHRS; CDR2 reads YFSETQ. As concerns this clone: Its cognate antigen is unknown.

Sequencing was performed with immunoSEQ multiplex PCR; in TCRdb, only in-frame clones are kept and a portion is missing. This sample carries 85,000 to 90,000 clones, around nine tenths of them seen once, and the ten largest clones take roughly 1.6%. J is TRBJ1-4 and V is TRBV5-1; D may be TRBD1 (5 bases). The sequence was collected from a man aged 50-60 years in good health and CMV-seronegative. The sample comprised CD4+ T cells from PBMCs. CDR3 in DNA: TGCGCCAGCAGCTTCCAGGGAACTAATGAAAAACTGTTTTTT. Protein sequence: CASSFQGTNEKLFF.